This T cell receptor beta chain derives from a study of vaccination and CD4 T cells after COVID-19. Trimming took 2 bases from V and 1 from J, leaving 16 bases between them. The CDR3 runs to 17 residues. Germline V CDR1 and CDR2: LNHDA, SQIVND (reference sequence). The treatment: roughly 10-day PBMC culture with coronavirus spike peptide pools or control peptides (ViraFEST assay). Negative selection was the method that isolated CD4+ T cells after less than eleven days of culture. Details on this clonotype: Antigen specificity is unknown.

The Oncomine TCR Beta short-read assay was applied to DNA of cultured CD4+ T cells. Cultured CD4+ T cells yielded the extracted genomic DNA. TCRdb fed the PCR reads into MiXCR, producing one record per CDR3 protein. The table includes about 16,000 distinct CDR3 sequences, around 80% detected once. This sequence originates from a human donor who received a COVID-19 vaccine. Sequencing was performed on CD4+ T cells from blood, cultured in vitro, taken after SARS-CoV-2 vaccination. J is TRBJ2-3 and V is TRBV19; possibly TRBD2 for D (6 bases). The CDR3 sequence: CASSIKGGTPRTDTQYF. The CDR3 DNA reads TGTGCCAGTAGTATAAAGGGTGGGACTCCGCGCACAGATACGCAGTATTTT. Looking up the rest from reference TRBV19 and TRBJ2-3 gives the full variable domain: DGGITQSPKYLFRKEGQNVTLSCEQNLNHDAMYWYRQDPGQGLRLIYYSQIVNDFQKGDIAEGYSVSREKKESFPLTVTSAQKNPTAFYLCASSIKGGTPRTDTQYFGPGTRLTVL.